The 18 T cell receptor beta chains below all came from one sample that was sequenced in a study of T-cell memory formation after mild COVID-19. MiXCR, applied by TCRdb to the 5' RACE reads, yields one record per CDR3 protein. The table shows 200,000 to 300,000 distinct CDR3 sequences, with 15% occurring only once. Material for sequencing was PBMCs or a T cell subset sorted from them (not recorded which). These receptors all come from an adult woman who had mild COVID-19 (a few samples of this study predate the infection). Cell type and time point are not known.

This clonotype was seen more than once but under ten times. V and J are TRBV7-6 and TRBJ2-7; 9 nucleotides line up with TRBD1. Germline assignment: CDR1 SGHVS and CDR2 FNYEAQ. The CDR3 is made up of 16 amino acids. J lost 4 bases, V lost 0 bases, and 7 bases had no gene match. The chain's CDR3 is CASSLAGTGPSYEQYF. CDR3 nucleotide sequence: TGTGCCAGCAGCTTAGCCGGGACAGGGCCTTCGTACGAGCAGTACTTC.

This clonotype was detected a few times. V and J are TRBV24-1 and TRBJ2-1; D is unresolved. CDR3 length: 12 amino acids. Germline CDR1 KGHDR, CDR2 SFDVKD. The germline V and J ends were trimmed by 4 bases and 7 bases, with 7 bases remaining between them. The CDR3 coding sequence is TGTGCCACCAGTGACCCTGATAATGAGCAGTTCTTC. Protein product: CATSDPDNEQFF.

J is TRBJ2-2 and V is TRBV4-3; maybe TRBD2 (6 bases). Germline V gene lookup returns CDR1 LGHNA and CDR2 YSLEER. CDR3 length equals 18 residues. The germline V and J ends were trimmed by 1 base and 5 bases, with 20 bases remaining between them. CDR3: CASSQANRLGFYTGELFF. The CDR3, as DNA: TGCGCCAGCAGCCAAGCGAACCGACTAGGTTTTTATACCGGGGAGCTGTTTTTT.

In its sample, this clonotype was seen a few times. The chain couples TRBV19 to TRBJ1-1, with 7 positions matching TRBD1. This CDR3 is built from 13 residues. Germline V lookup: CDR1 LNHDA, CDR2 SQIVND (reference sequence). J lost 3 bases, V lost 4 bases, and 2 bases had no gene match. Here the CDR3 reads CASSKGAHTEAFF. The CDR3 DNA sequence: TGTGCCAGTAGTAAGGGGGCACACACTGAAGCTTTCTTT. The complete variable domain, with remaining parts taken from reference TRBV19 and TRBJ1-1, reads DGGITQSPKYLFRKEGQNVTLSCEQNLNHDAMYWYRQDPGQGLRLIYYSQIVNDFQKGDIAEGYSVSREKKESFPLTVTSAQKNPTAFYLCASSKGAHTEAFFGQGTRLTVV.

The CDR3 loop reads CASSLLRGSQETQYF. The DNA for the CDR3 is TGTGCCAGCAGCTTATTGCGGGGAAGCCAAGAGACCCAGTACTTC. The V gene is TRBV7-2, the J gene TRBJ2-5, with TRBD2 as a possible D gene (6 bases). The germline V and J ends were trimmed by 2 bases and 1 base, with 11 bases remaining between them. CDR3 size: 15 residues. CDR1 and CDR2 from the germline V gene are SGHTA and FQGNSA.

The V gene is TRBV5-1, the J gene TRBJ2-7, with 8 bases identical to TRBD2. Trimming cost V 2 bases and J 2 bases; bases outside gene matches: 6. CDR1 SGHRS and CDR2 YFSETQ come from the germline V gene. The length of the CDR3 is 15 residues. CDR3 region: CASSFVAGGAYEQYF. In DNA, the CDR3 is TGCGCCAGCAGCTTTGTAGCCGGGGGGGCCTACGAGCAGTACTTC. Drawing the rest from reference TRBV5-1 and TRBJ2-7, the complete variable domain is KAGVTQTPRYLIKTRGQQVTLSCSPISGHRSVSWYQQTPGQGLQFLFEYFSETQRNKGNFPGRFSGRQFSNSRSEMNVSTLELGDSALYLCASSFVAGGAYEQYFGPGTRLTVT.

This clonotype was detected a few times. This chain joins TRBV10-3 and TRBJ2-5; D gene uncertain. CDR3 length: 14 residues. Germline CDR1 and CDR2: ENHRY and SYGVKD. Trimming shortened V by 3 bases and J by 3 bases, and 11 bases separated the two germline ends. The CDR3 DNA is TGTGCCATCAGTGAACGAGGCACCGAAGAGACCCAGTACTTC. Encoded protein: CAISERGTEETQYF.

The sample holds a few counts of this clonotype. The chain employs TRBV6-6 and TRBJ1-1, with 10 positions matching TRBD1. This CDR3 contains 13 residues. Germline V gene lookup returns CDR1 MNHNY and CDR2 SVGAGI (reference sequence). The ends lost 5 bases at V and 9 bases at J; junction bases unmatched: 6. The CDR3 protein is CASSTDRGRQAFF. In DNA form, the CDR3 reads TGTGCCAGCAGTACCGACAGGGGGCGGCAAGCTTTCTTT.

The CDR3 DNA reads as TGCGCCAGCAGCCCTGGGTCGCAGCGCCCCTACGAGCAGTACTTC. Encoded protein: CASSPGSQRPYEQYF. V gene TRBV4-1 combines with J gene TRBJ2-7; D is undetermined. Germline CDR1 is MGHRA and CDR2 is YSYEKL. CDR3 length: 15 residues. V lost 4 bases to trimming and J lost 2 bases, with 15 bases between them.

This clonotype was recorded a few times. The rearrangement joins TRBV20-1 to TRBJ2-5; D gene unclear. Trimming took off 6 bases at V and 5 bases at J, with 10 bases between the two ends. The CDR3 runs 11 residues. The germline V gene has CDR1 DFQATT and CDR2 SNEGSKA (reference sequence). The CDR3 region has the DNA TGCAGTGCCCCGACGTGGGAGACCCAGTACTTC. It specifies CSAPTWETQYF.

This clonotype turned up a few times. The chain joins TRBV2 to TRBJ2-7, with unresolved D. The CDR3 loop spans 13 amino acids. Trimming removed 7 bases from V and 7 bases from J, with 17 bases in between. Germline CDR1 and CDR2: SNHLY and FYNNEI. The CDR3 DNA follows: TGTGCCAGCACCTCGAGGATAAACGGGGAGCAGTACTTC. It is translated as CASTSRINGEQYF.

This clonotype came up a few times. The rearrangement uses TRBV10-3 and TRBJ2-3; TRBD1 agrees at 9 bases. The CDR3 has 14 amino acids. The germline gives CDR1 ENHRY, CDR2 SYGVKD. With V trimmed by 6 bases and J by 4 bases, 5 bases remained unmatched. CDR3 nucleotide sequence: TGTGCCATCAGGGGACAGGGCGGGTCAGATACGCAGTATTTT. Translation gives CAIRGQGGSDTQYF.

The chain couples TRBV3-1 to TRBJ2-3, with 9 bases that match TRBD1. The CDR3 runs to 16 residues. Germline values: CDR1 LGHDT, CDR2 YNNKEL (reference sequence). V shed 2 bases, J shed 2 bases, and the junction held 5 bases outside the gene matches. As DNA, the CDR3 is TGTGCCAGCAGCCAACGGACAGGGGACTACACAGATACGCAGTATTTT. Translation gives CASSQRTGDYTDTQYF.

The genes are TRBV6-2 or TRBV6-3 and TRBJ1-5; D may be TRBD1 (5 bases). The CDR3 totals 15 residues. Germline V gives CDR1 MNHEY, CDR2 SVGEGT. Trimming took off 5 bases at V and 1 base at J, with 12 bases between the two ends. In nucleotides, the CDR3 is TGTGCCAGCAGTCAAGGTCCAGGGAGCAATCAGCCCCAGCATTTT. Its protein is CASSQGPGSNQPQHF.

V usage is TRBV6-1 and J usage is TRBJ1-1; 9 bases fit TRBD1. J gave up 4 bases and V 2 bases, and 2 bases lay outside the gene matches. Germline V CDR1 and CDR2: MNHNS, SASEGT. The CDR3 totals 14 residues. CDR3 residues: CASSETGGVTEAFF. CDR3 bases: TGTGCCAGCAGTGAAACAGGGGGCGTCACTGAAGCTTTCTTT.

This clonotype was observed a few times. This chain joins TRBV5-1 and TRBJ2-3; 11 bases agree with TRBD2. This CDR3 contains 14 residues. J gave up 5 bases and V 1 base, and 0 bases lay outside the gene matches. Germline V gene data show CDR1 as SGHRS and CDR2 as YFSETQ. CDR3 region: CASSLTSGGDTQYF. The CDR3, as DNA: TGCGCCAGCAGCTTGACTAGCGGGGGAGATACGCAGTATTTT.

This chain links TRBV6-5 with TRBJ2-7; 8 bases map to TRBD1. Germline V lookup: CDR1 MNHEY, CDR2 SVGAGI. The ends lost 9 bases at V and 5 bases at J; junction bases unmatched: 12. The CDR3 is made up of 14 amino acids. The CDR3 sequence is CASSIRDRPHEQYF. CDR3 in DNA: TGTGCCAGTAGTATAAGGGACAGGCCCCACGAGCAGTACTTC.

This clonotype was seen only a few times. J is TRBJ2-1 and V is TRBV4-2; D is unresolved. Germline CDR1 and CDR2: LGHNA and YNFKEQ. V lost 0 bases and J lost 6, with 15 bases in between. The length of the CDR3 is 16 residues. CDR3 residues: CASSQEGASGSNEQFF. CDR3 DNA sequence: TGTGCCAGCAGCCAAGAAGGAGCTAGTGGATCCAATGAGCAGTTCTTC.